This TCR beta chain originates from a study of T cells in Graves' hyperthyroidism and ophthalmopathy. Study-wide context: Peripheral blood was obtained at initial diagnosis, preceding any treatment. Findings and limits, study-wide: Model-based prediction identified ophthalmopathy a median around 6.7 months prior to its onset.

Those with hyperthyroidism were 18 to 65 years old, newly diagnosed, and ill for under 2 months. Cells are PBMCs isolated from around 9.4 ml of fresh blood. It was RNA transcripts that yielded the amplified TCR beta CDR3 regions. An initial round of RT-PCR targeting the TCR CDR3 relied on the HTBI primer set. One entry per CDR3 protein, called by TCRdb with MiXCR from the multiplex PCR reads. The sample carries hundreds of thousands of distinct CDR3 sequences, 16% recorded once. About this clonotype: Its specificity is unknown.

CDR1 WSHSY and CDR2 SAAADI come from the germline V gene. V lost 8 bases and J 4 bases, leaving 8 bases between the germline ends. The CDR3 contains 11 residues. The TCR comes from a woman between 18 and 29 years old with Graves' hyperthyroidism. This chain joins TRBV10-2 and TRBJ1-2; D is unclear. Sequenced input: blood. The CDR3 nucleotides read TGCGCCAGCCGGAGTGGCTATGGCTACACCTTC. Translating it yields CASRSGYGYTF.